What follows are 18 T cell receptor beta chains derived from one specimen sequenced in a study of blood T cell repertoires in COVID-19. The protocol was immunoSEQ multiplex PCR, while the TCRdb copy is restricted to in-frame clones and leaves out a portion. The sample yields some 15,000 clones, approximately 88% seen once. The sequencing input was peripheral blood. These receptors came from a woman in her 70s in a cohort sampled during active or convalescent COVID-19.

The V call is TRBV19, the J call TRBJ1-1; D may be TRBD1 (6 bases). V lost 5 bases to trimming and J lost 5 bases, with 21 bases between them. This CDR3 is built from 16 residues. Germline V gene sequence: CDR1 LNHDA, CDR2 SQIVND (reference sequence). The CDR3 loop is CASSPSSGTFRTEAFF. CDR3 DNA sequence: TGTGCCAGTAGTCCATCTTCCGGGACATTTAGAACTGAAGCTTTCTTT. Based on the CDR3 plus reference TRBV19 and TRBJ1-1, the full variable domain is DGGITQSPKYLFRKEGQNVTLSCEQNLNHDAMYWYRQDPGQGLRLIYYSQIVNDFQKGDIAEGYSVSREKKESFPLTVTSAQKNPTAFYLCASSPSSGTFRTEAFFGQGTRLTVV.

The CDR3 reads CASSQDPRTGAEQYF. The DNA of the CDR3 is TGTGCCAGCAGCCAAGATCCGAGGACAGGGGCCGAGCAGTACTTC. The chain has TRBV3-1 (or the pseudogene TRBV3-2) and TRBJ2-7; TRBD1 aligns across 9 bases. The CDR3 totals 15 residues. Per germline, CDR1 LGHDT and CDR2 YNNKEL (reference sequence). V was clipped by 0 bases and J by 6 bases; unmatched bases: 6.

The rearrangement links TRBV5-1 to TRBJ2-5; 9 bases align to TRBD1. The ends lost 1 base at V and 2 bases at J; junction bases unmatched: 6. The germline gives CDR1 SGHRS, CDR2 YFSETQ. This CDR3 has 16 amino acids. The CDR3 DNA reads TGCGCCAGCAGCTTGTTCGCGACAGGGGGGCAAGAGACCCAGTACTTC. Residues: CASSLFATGGQETQYF. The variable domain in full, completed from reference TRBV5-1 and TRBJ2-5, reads KAGVTQTPRYLIKTRGQQVTLSCSPISGHRSVSWYQQTPGQGLQFLFEYFSETQRNKGNFPGRFSGRQFSNSRSEMNVSTLELGDSALYLCASSLFATGGQETQYFGPGTRLLVL.

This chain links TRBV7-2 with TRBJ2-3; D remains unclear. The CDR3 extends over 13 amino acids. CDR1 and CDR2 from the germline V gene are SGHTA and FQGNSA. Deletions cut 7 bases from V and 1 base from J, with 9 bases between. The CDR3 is CASNFGGTDTQYF. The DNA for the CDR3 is TGTGCCAGCAACTTCGGTGGCACAGATACGCAGTATTTT.

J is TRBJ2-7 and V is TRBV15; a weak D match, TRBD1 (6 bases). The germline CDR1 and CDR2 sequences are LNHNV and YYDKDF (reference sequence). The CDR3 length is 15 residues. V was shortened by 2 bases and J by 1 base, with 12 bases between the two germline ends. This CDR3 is CATSRSSTGSYEQYF. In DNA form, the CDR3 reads TGTGCCACCAGCAGATCCTCGACAGGTTCCTACGAGCAGTACTTC.

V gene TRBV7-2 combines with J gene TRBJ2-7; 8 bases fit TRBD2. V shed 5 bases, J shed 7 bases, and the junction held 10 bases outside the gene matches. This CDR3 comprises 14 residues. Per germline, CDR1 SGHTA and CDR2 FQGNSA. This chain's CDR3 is CASSKRTSFQEQYF. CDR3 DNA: TGTGCCAGCAGCAAAAGGACTAGCTTCCAGGAGCAGTACTTC.

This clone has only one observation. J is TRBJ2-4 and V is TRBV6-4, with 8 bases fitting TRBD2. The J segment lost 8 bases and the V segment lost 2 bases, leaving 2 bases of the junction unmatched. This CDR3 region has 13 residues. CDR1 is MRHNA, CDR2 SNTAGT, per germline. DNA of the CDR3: TGTGCCAGCAGTGACCCCGGGGGGGACATTCAGTACTTC. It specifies CASSDPGGDIQYF.

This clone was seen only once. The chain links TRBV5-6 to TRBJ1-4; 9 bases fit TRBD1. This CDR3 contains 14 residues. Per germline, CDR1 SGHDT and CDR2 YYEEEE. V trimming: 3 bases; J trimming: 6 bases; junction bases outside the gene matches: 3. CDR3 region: CASSSQGADEKLFF. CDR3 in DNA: TGTGCCAGCAGCTCACAGGGGGCGGATGAAAAACTGTTTTTT.

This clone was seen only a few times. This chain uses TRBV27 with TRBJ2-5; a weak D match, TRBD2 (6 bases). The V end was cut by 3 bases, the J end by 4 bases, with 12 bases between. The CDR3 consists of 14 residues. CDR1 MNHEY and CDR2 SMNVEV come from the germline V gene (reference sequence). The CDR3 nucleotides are TGTGCCAGCAGTTTCGCGGGGCGCGGAGAGACCCAGTACTTC. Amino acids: CASSFAGRGETQYF.

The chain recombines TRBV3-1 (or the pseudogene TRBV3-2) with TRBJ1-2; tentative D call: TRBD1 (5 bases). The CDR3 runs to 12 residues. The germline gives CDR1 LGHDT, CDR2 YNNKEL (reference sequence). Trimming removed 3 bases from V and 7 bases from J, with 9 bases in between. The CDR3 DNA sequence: TGTGCCAGCAGCCAGGGGGGGTCTGGCTACACCTTC. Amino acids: CASSQGGSGYTF.

This CDR3 reads CASSQASGGVKAKNIQYF. The DNA of the CDR3 is TGTGCCAGCAGCCAAGCTAGCGGGGGGGTAAAGGCCAAAAACATTCAGTACTTC. The V call is TRBV3-1 (or the pseudogene TRBV3-2), the J call TRBJ2-4; 12 bases fit TRBD2. The V and J ends lost 1 base and 1 base, in that order; junction bases with no gene match: 5. Germline values: CDR1 LGHDT, CDR2 YNNKEL (reference sequence). The CDR3 runs 18 residues.

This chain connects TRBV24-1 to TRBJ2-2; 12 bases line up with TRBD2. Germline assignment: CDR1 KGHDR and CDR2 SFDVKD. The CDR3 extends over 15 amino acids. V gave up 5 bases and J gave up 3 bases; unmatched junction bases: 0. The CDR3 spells CATSASGGDTGELFF. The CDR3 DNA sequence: TGTGCCACCAGTGCTAGCGGGGGGGACACCGGGGAGCTGTTTTTT.

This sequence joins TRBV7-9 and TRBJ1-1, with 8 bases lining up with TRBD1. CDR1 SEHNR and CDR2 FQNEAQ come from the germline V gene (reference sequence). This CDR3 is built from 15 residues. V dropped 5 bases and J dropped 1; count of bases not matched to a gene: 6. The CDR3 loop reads CASSPRQGPNTEAFF. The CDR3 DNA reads TGTGCCAGCAGCCCAAGACAGGGGCCGAACACTGAAGCTTTCTTT.

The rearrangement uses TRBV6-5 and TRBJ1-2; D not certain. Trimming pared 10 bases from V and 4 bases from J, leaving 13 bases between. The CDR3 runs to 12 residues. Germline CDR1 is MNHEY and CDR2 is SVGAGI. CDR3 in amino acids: CATIPGFYGYTF. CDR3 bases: TGTGCCACCATCCCGGGATTCTATGGCTACACCTTC.

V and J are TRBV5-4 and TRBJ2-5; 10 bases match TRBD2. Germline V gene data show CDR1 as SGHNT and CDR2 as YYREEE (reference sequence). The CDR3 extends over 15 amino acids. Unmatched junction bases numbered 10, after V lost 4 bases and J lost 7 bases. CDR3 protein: CASSRTSGAGGTQYF. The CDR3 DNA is TGTGCCAGCAGCCGTACTAGCGGGGCCGGCGGGACCCAGTACTTC.

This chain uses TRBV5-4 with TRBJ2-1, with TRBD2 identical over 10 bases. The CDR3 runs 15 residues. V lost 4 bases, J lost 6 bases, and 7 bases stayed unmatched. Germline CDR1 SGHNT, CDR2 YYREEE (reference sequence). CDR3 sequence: CASSPGTSVLNEQFF. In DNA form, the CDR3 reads TGTGCCAGCAGCCCCGGGACTAGCGTGCTCAATGAGCAGTTCTTC.

The CDR3 DNA reads as TGTGCCAGCAGCCCGACAAGAGGGGGCGCAGAGACCCAGTACTTC. Translation gives CASSPTRGGAETQYF. The V gene is TRBV6-2 or TRBV6-3, the J gene TRBJ2-5; TRBD1 matches at 7 bases. The germline gives CDR1 MNHEY, CDR2 SVGEGT. With V trimmed by 6 bases and J by 4 bases, 11 bases remained unmatched. CDR3 length equals 15 residues.

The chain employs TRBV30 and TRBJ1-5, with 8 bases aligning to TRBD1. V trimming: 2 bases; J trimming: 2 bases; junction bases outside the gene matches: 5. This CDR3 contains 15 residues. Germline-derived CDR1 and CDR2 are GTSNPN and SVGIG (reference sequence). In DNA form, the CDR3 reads TGTGCCTGGAGTCGAGCAGGGGGCGGCAATCAGCCCCAGCATTTT. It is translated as CAWSRAGGGNQPQHF.